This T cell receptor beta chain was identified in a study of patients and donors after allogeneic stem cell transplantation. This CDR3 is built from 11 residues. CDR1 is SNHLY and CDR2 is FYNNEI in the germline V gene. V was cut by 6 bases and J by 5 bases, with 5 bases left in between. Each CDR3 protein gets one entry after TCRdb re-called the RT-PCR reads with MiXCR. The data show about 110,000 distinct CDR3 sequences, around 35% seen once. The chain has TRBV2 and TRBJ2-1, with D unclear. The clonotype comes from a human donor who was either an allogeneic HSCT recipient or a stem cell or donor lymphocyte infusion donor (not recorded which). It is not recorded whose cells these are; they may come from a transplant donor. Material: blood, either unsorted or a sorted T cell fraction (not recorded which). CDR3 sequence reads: CASRAHNEQFF. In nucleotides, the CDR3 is TGTGCCAGCAGAGCGCACAATGAGCAGTTCTTC.